The rows below give T cell receptor beta chains drawn from one sample of a study of T cell repertoires in cytomegalovirus infection. These receptors have no known antigen. TCRdb independently ran MiXCR on the reads; one entry per CDR3 protein. The table has around 900,000 distinct CDR3 sequences, approximately 30% seen once. Source: cultured CD8+ T cells from PBMCs, taken from culture after CMV antigen stimulation. These receptors were obtained from a human donor in good health (CMV status not recorded). Some clones in this sample may be carry-over from other donors' samples. The CDR3 runs from the conserved cysteine through the conserved F or W. Each record gives: V gene, J gene, clone size, D gene, CDR3 protein, CDR3 DNA. A D gene is named only where the DNA matches it firmly. Only part of the rows carry a size: once, few, many, or a class if the clone is expanded.

TRBV10-3	TRBJ2-3	NA	TRBD1	CAISFTGVPDTQYF	TGTGCCATCAGTTTCACAGGGGTACCAGATACGCAGTATTTT
TRBV5-4	TRBJ2-3	once	NA	CASSPPGQTVDTQYF	TGTGCCAGCAGCCCCCCGGGACAAACCGTAGATACGCAGTATTTT
TRBV19	TRBJ2-3	few	TRBD1	CASSIPDRGEDTQYF	TGTGCCAGTAGTATCCCCGACAGGGGAGAAGATACGCAGTATTTT
TRBV4-3	TRBJ2-2	NA	TRBD2	CASSQSRFSGGIGNTGELFF	TGCGCCAGCAGCCAATCCCGGTTTAGCGGGGGAATAGGGAACACCGGGGAGCTGTTTTTT
TRBV27	TRBJ1-5	few	NA	CASSLWPSDSNQPQHF	TGTGCCAGCAGTTTATGGCCTTCAGATAGCAATCAGCCCCAGCATTTT
TRBV7-8	TRBJ1-2	few	NA	CASSLDPTVRGGGGPPGGYTF	TGTGCCAGCAGCTTAGACCCGACCGTGCGGGGGGGCGGGGGTCCGCCGGGTGGCTACACCTTC
TRBV15	TRBJ2-1	NA	NA	CATSLERSYNEQFF	TGTGCCACCAGTTTGGAGCGGTCCTACAATGAGCAGTTCTTC
TRBV7-9	TRBJ2-1	many	NA	CASSLPLSSYNEQFF	TGTGCCAGCAGCTTACCCCTGAGCTCCTACAATGAGCAGTTCTTC
TRBV7-6	TRBJ2-1	few	TRBD1	CASSYPKGASQTYNEQFF	TGTGCCAGCAGCTACCCTAAGGGGGCTTCCCAAACCTACAATGAGCAGTTCTTC
TRBV15	TRBJ1-2	NA	NA	CATSRDTGAQGYTF	TGTGCCACCAGCAGAGATACGGGGGCGCAAGGCTACACCTTC
TRBV12-5	TRBJ2-2	NA	NA	CASGFWGAAYTGELFF	TGTGCTAGTGGTTTTTGGGGGGCTGCTTACACCGGGGAGCTGTTTTTT
TRBV6-6	TRBJ2-3	NA	TRBD2	CASSYLKRGREASNTDTQYF	TGTGCCAGCAGTTACTTAAAGCGAGGCCGGGAGGCTTCAAACACAGATACGCAGTATTTT
TRBV27	TRBJ2-6	NA	TRBD1	CASRPTGAGRKVWANVLTF	TGTGCCAGCAGACCGACAGGGGCCGGCCGTAAAGTCTGGGCCAACGTCCTGACTTTC
TRBV27	TRBJ2-7	NA	NA	CASSQLGKQYF	TGTGCCAGCAGTCAATTGGGAAAGCAGTACTTC
TRBV27	TRBJ2-7	few	NA	CASSLGRFDEQYF	TGTGCCAGCAGTTTGGGGAGGTTCGACGAGCAGTACTTC
TRBV6-2/TRBV6-3	TRBJ1-5	NA	NA	CASSPRIGVERGYSNQPQHF	TGTGCCAGCAGCCCCCGCATTGGGGTGGAGAGGGGATATAGCAATCAGCCCCAGCATTTT
TRBV7-9	TRBJ2-2	few	NA	CASTVDSSGELFF	TGTGCCAGCACCGTAGACAGCTCCGGGGAGCTGTTTTTT
TRBV20-1	TRBJ1-2	NA	TRBD1	CSARLTGGAYGYTF	TGCAGTGCTAGGCTTACAGGGGGCGCCTATGGCTACACCTTC
TRBV7-6	TRBJ1-5	NA	NA	CASSPGHTSNQPQHF	TGTGCCAGCAGCCCGGGACACACCAGCAATCAGCCCCAGCATTTT
TRBV7-4	TRBJ1-2	NA	NA	CASSLVPGDGYTF	TGTGCCAGCAGCTTAGTGCCAGGAGATGGCTACACCTTC
TRBV5-5	TRBJ2-1	NA	NA	CASSLTRGEDQFF	TGTGCCAGCAGCTTGACTAGGGGGGAAGATCAGTTCTTC
TRBV12-3/TRBV12-4	TRBJ2-3	many	NA	CASSLGGPPDTQYF	TGTGCCAGCAGTTTAGGGGGGCCCCCAGATACGCAGTATTTT
TRBV9	TRBJ2-3	few	TRBD2	CASSVTSGDSTDTQYF	TGTGCCAGCAGCGTAACAAGCGGGGACAGCACAGATACGCAGTATTTT
TRBV7-3	TRBJ2-1	many	NA	CASSLSGGYNNEQFF	TGTGCCAGCAGCTTAAGCGGGGGCTATAACAATGAGCAGTTCTTC
TRBV6-1	TRBJ2-1	NA	NA	CASSESQGVDEQFF	TGTGCCAGCAGTGAAAGCCAGGGCGTCGATGAGCAGTTCTTC
TRBV7-9	TRBJ1-2	NA	NA	CASSSTGSRDGYTF	TGTGCCAGCAGTTCGACGGGTTCCCGAGATGGCTACACCTTC
TRBV7-9	TRBJ2-5	NA	NA	CASSTPGDEGQPQETQYF	TGTGCCAGCAGCACCCCTGGGGATGAAGGACAGCCCCAAGAGACCCAGTACTTC
TRBV5-4	TRBJ2-3	NA	TRBD1	CASSSPGTGVGDTQYF	TGTGCCAGCAGCTCCCCCGGGACAGGGGTAGGGGATACGCAGTATTTT
TRBV2	TRBJ1-2	NA	NA	CASSLLDGTLTYGYTF	TGTGCCAGCAGCCTTCTAGACGGGACTCTCACCTATGGCTACACCTTC
TRBV28	TRBJ1-6	NA	NA	CASSYPGYNSPLHF	TGTGCCAGCAGTTACCCAGGTTATAATTCACCCCTCCACTTT
TRBV12-3/TRBV12-4	TRBJ2-1	NA	NA	CASTTREHRRLNEQFF	TGTGCCAGCACGACCCGGGAGCACCGACGACTCAATGAGCAGTTCTTC
TRBV12-3/TRBV12-4	TRBJ2-3	NA	NA	CASRPLAVRVDTQYF	TGTGCCAGCAGGCCACTAGCTGTCAGGGTCGATACGCAGTATTTT
TRBV7-3	TRBJ2-3	many	TRBD2	CASSLTGTSGDTQYF	TGTGCCAGCAGCTTAACGGGGACTAGCGGAGATACGCAGTATTTT
TRBV14	TRBJ1-2	NA	NA	CASSKAGFFGYTF	TGTGCCAGCAGCAAGGCAGGGTTTTTTGGCTACACCTTC
TRBV24-1	TRBJ1-1	few	NA	CATRGTEYTEAFF	TGTGCCACCAGGGGGACGGAATACACTGAAGCTTTCTTT
TRBV7-6	TRBJ2-2	NA	NA	CASSPGTDTYTGELFF	TGTGCCAGCAGCCCCGGGACGGATACTTACACCGGGGAGCTGTTTTTT
TRBV7-6	TRBJ2-6	NA	NA	CAAPEQGSGANVLTF	TGTGCCGCTCCCGAACAGGGCTCTGGGGCCAACGTCCTGACTTTC
TRBV7-6	TRBJ2-7	many	NA	CASSPEDGSYEQYF	TGTGCCAGCAGCCCTGAGGATGGGTCTTACGAGCAGTACTTC
TRBV27	TRBJ1-2	few	NA	CASSFGHLYGYTF	TGTGCCAGCAGTTTTGGCCATCTTTATGGCTACACCTTC
TRBV7-8	TRBJ2-1	many	NA	CASSLGGGQFF	TGTGCCAGCAGCTTAGGGGGAGGGCAGTTCTTC
TRBV6-1	TRBJ1-3	few	NA	CASSEPGAGNTIYF	TGTGCCAGCAGTGAACCAGGGGCCGGAAACACCATATATTTT
TRBV5-6	TRBJ1-1	NA	NA	CASRSGWGTEAFF	TGTGCCAGCAGATCAGGGTGGGGGACTGAAGCTTTCTTT
TRBV3-1	TRBJ2-5	few	NA	CASSHPRPGQETQYF	TGTGCCAGCAGCCACCCTCGCCCGGGCCAAGAGACCCAGTACTTC
TRBV7-2	TRBJ2-3	many	TRBD2	CASSLERLAGHTDTQYF	TGTGCCAGCAGCTTAGAGCGTCTAGCGGGTCACACAGATACGCAGTATTTT
TRBV12-3/TRBV12-4	TRBJ2-5	NA	TRBD1	CASGQGSQETQYF	TGTGCCAGCGGACAGGGATCCCAAGAGACCCAGTACTTC
TRBV7-8	TRBJ2-5	few	TRBD2	CASSLDLAGYQETQYF	TGTGCCAGCAGCTTAGACCTAGCGGGGTACCAAGAGACCCAGTACTTC
TRBV6-2/TRBV6-3	TRBJ2-1	NA	NA	CASIGFSSYNEQFF	TGTGCCAGCATAGGGTTTAGCTCCTACAATGAGCAGTTCTTC
TRBV20-1	TRBJ2-7	NA	NA	CSARDWEEGSYEQYF	TGCAGTGCTAGAGATTGGGAGGAGGGATCCTACGAGCAGTACTTC
TRBV7-9	TRBJ1-1	many	NA	CASSLEGTLNTEAFF	TGTGCCAGCAGCTTAGAGGGGACTTTGAACACTGAAGCTTTCTTT
TRBV4-1	TRBJ2-1	NA	NA	CASRQIRTQGMGYNEQFF	TGCGCCAGCAGGCAAATAAGGACCCAGGGCATGGGTTACAATGAGCAGTTCTTC
TRBV6-1	TRBJ2-1	many	TRBD1	CASRGGDRGVYNEQFF	TGTGCCAGCAGGGGGGGGGACAGGGGGGTGTACAATGAGCAGTTCTTC
TRBV3-1	TRBJ2-2	few	TRBD2	CASSHRLAGRHGELFF	TGTGCCAGCAGCCACAGACTAGCGGGGAGGCACGGGGAGCTGTTTTTT
TRBV19	TRBJ2-1	few	TRBD1	CASTPTGGHNEQFF	TGTGCCAGTACCCCCACAGGGGGGCACAATGAGCAGTTCTTC
TRBV6-5	TRBJ1-6	NA	NA	CASGPGLVFYNSPLHF	TGTGCCAGCGGCCCGGGCCTCGTTTTCTATAATTCACCCCTCCACTTT
TRBV20-1	TRBJ2-7	NA	TRBD2	CSVNKAGTSGTYEQYF	TGCAGTGTCAATAAAGCCGGGACTAGCGGAACCTACGAGCAGTACTTC